This T cell receptor beta chain was sequenced in a study of blood T cell repertoires in COVID-19. For the study at large: In each case, the material was cDNA or gDNA derived from T cells, B-cell-depleted T cells, or PBMCs.

Sequenced by immunoSEQ multiplex PCR; TCRdb stores in-frame clones only, minus some. The data show roughly 330,000 clones, around 87% seen once. This CDR3 contains 15 residues. The V segment lost 6 bases and the J segment 2 bases; nucleotides outside the gene matches: 1. Per germline, CDR1 WSHSY and CDR2 SAAADI. The study recruited people aged 18 to 89 years across approximately 24 US areas. This TCR was sampled from a woman in her 30s who had recovered from COVID-19. The sequencing sample was made of PBMCs or T cells enriched from blood (not recorded which). The chain links TRBV10-2 to TRBJ2-1; 13 bases fit TRBD2. The CDR3 loop reads CASRGTSGTYNEQFF. CDR3 DNA: TGCGCCAGCAGAGGGACTAGCGGGACCTACAATGAGCAGTTCTTC.